This T cell receptor (beta chain) was identified in a study of breast tumors, draining lymph nodes, adjacent tissues. With regard to this clonotype: The antigen is not known. With a much larger clone just one base away, this may be a read error.

Broader study findings: That most tumor T cells come from lymph nodes remained unproven. Compared with basal-like, luminal-like tumors shared significantly more repertoire with nontumor tissue. Data fit most tumor T cells coming from lymph node, expanding in tumor.

TCRdb processed the multiplex PCR reads anew with MiXCR; each CDR3 protein has one entry. The profile covers approximately 90,000 distinct CDR3 sequences, with around 29% appearing a single time and about 8% taken by the ten largest. Germline V gene sequence: CDR1 GTSNPN, CDR2 SVGIG (reference sequence). The CDR3 is 13 amino acids. Samples came from axillary lymph nodes draining the breast cancer. The chain links TRBV30 to TRBJ2-2, with 7 bases lining up with TRBD2. This TCR was sampled from a female donor with breast cancer. Some clones in this sample may be carry-over from other donors' samples. Sequenced input: axillary lymph node tissue. For the CDR3, the DNA is TGTGCCCGGAGCGGGGCGAACACCGGGGAGCTGTTTTTT. It codes for CARSGANTGELFF.